This T cell receptor (beta chain) was sequenced during a study of T-cell memory formation after mild COVID-19. The V gene lost 4 bases and the J gene lost 4 bases, with 13 bases spanning the gap. Germline V gene data show CDR1 as PRHDT and CDR2 as FYEKMQ (reference sequence). This CDR3 region has 14 residues. This clonotype was seen only a few times. The antigen is unknown. Broader study findings: Pre-infection memory held some responding clones, suggesting pre-existing cross-reactive T cells responded.

TCRdb re-derived calls from the 5' RACE reads in MiXCR, one entry per CDR3 protein. The sample yields 250,000 to 300,000 distinct CDR3 sequences, around 15% seen once. This TCR was recovered from a man aged 18 to 30 who had mild COVID-19 (a few samples of this study predate the infection). Cell type and time point are not known. The material sequenced was PBMCs or a T cell subset sorted from them (not recorded which). The chain uses TRBV13 and TRBJ1-2; D perhaps matches TRBD1 (5 bases). In DNA, the CDR3 is TGTGCCAGCAGCTCTACCGGGACCCTCTATGGCTACACCTTC. Protein product: CASSSTGTLYGYTF.